The rows below give T cell receptor beta chains drawn from one sample of a study of radiotherapy plus CTLA-4 blockade in lung cancer. Using immunoSEQ multiplex PCR, the repertoire was profiled, and TCRdb retains in-frame clones only, with some absent. The data contain 45,000 to 60,000 clones, approximately 80% of them singletons. Sequencing used peripheral blood, obtained from a patient treated with radiotherapy plus ipilimumab. The source is a human donor with non-small cell lung cancer whose response to radiotherapy plus ipilimumab could not be evaluated. Each CDR3 is given with its conserved first and last residue. A D gene is named only where the DNA matches it firmly. Expanded clones get a size class; other rows say once, few or many, or leave the size out.

D	size	V	J	DNA	CDR3
-	-	TRBV5-4	TRBJ2-3	TGTGCCAGCAGCAGAACAGGGACCAGCACAGATACGCAGTATTTT	CASSRTGTSTDTQYF
-	-	TRBV6-6	TRBJ1-5	TGTGCCAGCCGTCTTGCACAGGGAAGCAATCAGCCCCAGCATTTT	CASRLAQGSNQPQHF
-	-	TRBV6-5	TRBJ2-1	TGTGCCAGCAGCGCCTACAATGAGCAGTTCTTC	CASSAYNEQFF
-	few	TRBV9	TRBJ1-1	TGTGCCGCGTGGAGCACTGAAGCTTTCTTT	CAAWSTEAFF
-	-	TRBV10-2	TRBJ1-2	TGCGCCAGCAGTCCCTCCTATGGCTACACCTTC	CASSPSYGYTF
-	-	TRBV27	TRBJ2-3	TGTGCCAGCAGTTCCCTTCGCAGGGTCCTCTATAGGGGCACAGATACGCAGTATTTT	CASSSLRRVLYRGTDTQYF
-	-	TRBV19	TRBJ2-7	TGTGCCAGTAGCCCCGGGACAAACTACGAGCAGTACTTC	CASSPGTNYEQYF
TRBD1	-	TRBV28	TRBJ2-3	TGTGCCAGCAGAACGCCGGGACAGGGTGCAGATACGCAGTATTTT	CASRTPGQGADTQYF
-	-	TRBV7-2	TRBJ1-1	TGTGCCAGCAGCTTATTCGGGGAGGGGAACACTGAAGCTTTCTTT	CASSLFGEGNTEAFF
-	-	TRBV2	TRBJ1-3	TGTGCCAGCAGTGGGGGAGTGGGGTCGGGTTCTGGAAACACCATATATTTT	CASSGGVGSGSGNTIYF
TRBD2	-	TRBV30	TRBJ2-7	TGTGCCTGGAGATTAGGACTAGCAGGCGAGCAGTACTTC	CAWRLGLAGEQYF
TRBD1	-	TRBV13	TRBJ1-1	TGTGCCAGCAGCCTTAGGACAGGGAGTATGCGATTGAACACTGAAGCTTTCTTT	CASSLRTGSMRLNTEAFF
-	few	TRBV6-6	TRBJ2-1	TGTGCCAGCAGTTACTCGAGGGTCTACAATGAGCAGTTCTTC	CASSYSRVYNEQFF
TRBD2	-	TRBV2	TRBJ2-7	TGTGCCAGCAGAGCACCCCTAGCGGGGGGGCTCTACGAGCAGTACTTC	CASRAPLAGGLYEQYF
TRBD2	-	TRBV11-2	TRBJ2-1	TGTGCCAGCAGCCCATCGACTAGCGGGAGTTACAATGAGCAGTTCTTC	CASSPSTSGSYNEQFF
TRBD2	once	TRBV7-2	TRBJ2-3	TGTGCCAGCAGCCCCCAAGCGGGAACCACAGATACGCAGTATTTT	CASSPQAGTTDTQYF
-	-	TRBV5-1	TRBJ2-5	TGCGCCAGCAGCTTGGCCCAGGGCGAGACCCAGTACTTC	CASSLAQGETQYF
-	few	TRBV27	TRBJ1-5	TGTGCCAGCAGGGCAGGGGTGATAAGCAATCAGCCCCAGCATTTT	CASRAGVISNQPQHF
TRBD1	-	TRBV6-5	TRBJ1-1	TGTGCCAGCAGTTGGGACAGGGAGGCGGGTGAAGCTTTCTTT	CASSWDREAGEAFF
-	few	TRBV6-5	TRBJ2-7	TGTGCCAGCAGTTACTCCCAGGACAACGAGCAGTACTTC	CASSYSQDNEQYF
TRBD1	-	TRBV2	TRBJ2-3	TGTGCCAGCTGCCGCGACAGGGGAGATACGCAGTATTTT	CASCRDRGDTQYF
TRBD2	-	TRBV6-6	TRBJ2-1	TGTGCCAGCAGTTCCCAACTAGCGGGCCAACTCAATGAGCAGTTCTTC	CASSSQLAGQLNEQFF
-	-	TRBV2	TRBJ1-4	TGTGCCACCACTCCCGGGGGGAATGGTGAAAAACTGTTTTTT	CATTPGGNGEKLFF
TRBD1	-	TRBV2	TRBJ2-2	TGTGCCAGCAGTGAAGCGCTTGGGACAGGGGGCACCGGGGAGCTGTTTTTT	CASSEALGTGGTGELFF
-	-	TRBV7-9	TRBJ1-2	TGTGCCAGCAGCTTAGGGAACGGGGAGGGTGGCTACACCTTC	CASSLGNGEGGYTF
TRBD2	-	TRBV6-5	TRBJ2-3	TGTGCCAGCAGTTACTCGGGGACTAGCGGGGGGACGCAGTATTTT	CASSYSGTSGGTQYF
TRBD1	once	TRBV7-6	TRBJ1-1	TGTGCCAGCAGTTCTCTCCGGGACAGGGCGGCTTTCTTT	CASSSLRDRAAFF
TRBD2	-	TRBV4-2	TRBJ2-1	TGTGCCAGCAGCCAAAGGGTAAAGGGACTACCGATGATTGAGCAGTTCTTC	CASSQRVKGLPMIEQFF
-	-	TRBV5-6	TRBJ2-7	TGTGCCAGCAGCTATCCAGGGGGGAGAGGATACGAGCAGTACTTC	CASSYPGGRGYEQYF
-	-	TRBV6-1	TRBJ1-2	TGTGCCAGCAGTGAACAGACTAACTATGGCTACACCTTC	CASSEQTNYGYTF
-	-	TRBV4-3	TRBJ1-4	TGCGCCAGCAGCCAGGGGACACGCCAAAAACTGTTTTTT	CASSQGTRQKLFF
-	-	TRBV13	TRBJ2-7	TGTGCCAGCAGCCTATATATAACACAGGGACCCTTGAGCTACGAGCAGTACTTC	CASSLYITQGPLSYEQYF
TRBD1	-	TRBV6-6	TRBJ1-2	TGTGCCAGCACCCTGGACAGGCCCTATGGCTACACCTTC	CASTLDRPYGYTF
TRBD2	-	TRBV5-1	TRBJ2-1	TGCGCCAGCACCCGGGAGGGATTTACCTACAATGAGCAGTTCTTC	CASTREGFTYNEQFF
TRBD1	few	TRBV5-4	TRBJ1-3	TGTGCCAGCAGCTTGGCGGGACAGGGCCTAGGGAACACCATATATTTT	CASSLAGQGLGNTIYF
-	-	TRBV28	TRBJ2-3	TGTGCCAGCAGTTTTGGGGGGGCGGATACGCAGTATTTT	CASSFGGADTQYF
-	-	TRBV23-1	TRBJ2-5	TGCGCCAGCAGTCAATCAAGGGGGGAGACCCAGTACTTC	CASSQSRGETQYF
TRBD2	-	TRBV6-4	TRBJ2-5	TGTGCCAGCAGTCCCGAGCGGGGAGAGACCCAGTACTTC	CASSPERGETQYF
TRBD2	-	TRBV7-8	TRBJ2-7	TGTGCCAGCAGCTTAGTGGCTAGCGGGGCCTACGAGCAGTACTTC	CASSLVASGAYEQYF
-	-	TRBV6-5	TRBJ1-2	TGTGCCAGCAGTTACTCGAGGAGCAGGGCCCACTATGGCTACACCTTC	CASSYSRSRAHYGYTF
TRBD2	-	TRBV7-9	TRBJ2-1	TGTGCTTTCGGGAGGGCCGCCTACAATGAGCAGTTCTTC	CAFGRAAYNEQFF
-	-	TRBV18	TRBJ2-6	TGTGCCAGCTCAACAGGGCTCTCTGGGGCCAACGTCCTGACTTTC	CASSTGLSGANVLTF
-	-	TRBV7-9	TRBJ2-7	TGTGCCAGCAGCCCAGCCATTTACAGTAGGTACGAGCAGTACTTC	CASSPAIYSRYEQYF
-	-	TRBV7-2	TRBJ2-5	TGTGCCAGCACCGGTTGGGAGACCCAGTACTTC	CASTGWETQYF
-	-	TRBV4-2	TRBJ1-4	TGTGCCAGCAGCCAAGCAAGGGGGGGCGGTGAAAAACTGTTTTTT	CASSQARGGGEKLFF
TRBD1	few	TRBV28	TRBJ1-3	TGTGCCAGCAGAGGAAGGACAGGGAGGTCTGGAAACACCATATATTTT	CASRGRTGRSGNTIYF
TRBD2	few	TRBV19	TRBJ2-7	TGTGCCAGTAGTGTGGGGACTAGCGGGGGGATACGACTGGCGGAGCAGTACTTC	CASSVGTSGGIRLAEQYF
-	-	TRBV9	TRBJ2-7	TGTGCCAGCAGCGCGACAGGTCTGGGGGAGCAGTACTTC	CASSATGLGEQYF
TRBD2	-	TRBV5-1	TRBJ2-3	TGCGCCAGCAGCTTCGTCGTCGCGGGAGTGGCAGATACGCAGTATTTT	CASSFVVAGVADTQYF
-	-	TRBV28	TRBJ1-2	TGTGCCAGCAGCCAGGGGCGGCATTCCTATGGCTACACCTTC	CASSQGRHSYGYTF
TRBD1	few	TRBV19	TRBJ1-1	TGTGCCAGTAGCCGGGACAGGGGGATGTGGAACACTGAAGCTTTCTTT	CASSRDRGMWNTEAFF
TRBD2	-	TRBV6-1	TRBJ2-7	TGTGCCAGCAGTCCGGGGGCTAGCGGGGGTGGGCAGTACTTC	CASSPGASGGGQYF
TRBD1	-	TRBV4-3	TRBJ1-6	TGCGCCAGCAGCCAAGACAGGGGGCCTAATTCACCTCTCCACTTT	CASSQDRGPNSPLHF